A single sample is the source of the 30 T cell receptor beta chains below, sequenced in a study of cytomegalovirus exposure and HLA in healthy donors (dated by TCRdb to 2015 to 2018). The library was prepared using the immunoSEQ multiplex PCR assay. The multiplex PCR relied on a mix of 60 forward primers for TCR Vbeta segments and 13 reverse primers for TCR Jbeta segments. The source is immuneACCESS, and TCRdb retained only in-frame sequences with V and J called. Part of the clones is not carried over; for the studies checked, unresolved V genes explain less than half of this, and the remainder is unexplained. This sample gives roughly 120,000 clones in total; about three quarters of them show up just once. 13% of the sample lies in the top ten. Sequencing was done on a sample of PBMCs. The receptors derive from a woman between 55 and 75 years old in good health and CMV-seropositive.

This rearrangement joins TRBV7-2 to TRBJ1-2; 12 positions match TRBD1. The germline CDR1 and CDR2 sequences are SGHTA and FQGNSA. Trimming at V came to 5 bases and at J to 6 bases, leaving 16 bases not matched to a gene. CDR3 length: 18 amino acids. The CDR3 nucleotides are TGTGCCAGCAGCCCCCGTCCCGGGACAGGGGGCCGTAGTGATGGCTACACCTTC. Translating gives CASSPRPGTGGRSDGYTF.

The chain couples TRBV27 to TRBJ2-1; TRBD2 agrees at 9 bases. CDR3 length: 13 residues. Germline CDR1 MNHEY, CDR2 SMNVEV (reference sequence). V was clipped by 6 bases and J by 4 bases; unmatched bases: 1. The CDR3 loop is CASRTSGYNEQFF. The CDR3 DNA is TGTGCCAGCAGGACTAGCGGTTACAATGAGCAGTTCTTC.

This clone showed up just a few times. This chain links TRBV21-1 with TRBJ2-5; the table's D call TRBD2 went unverified against the DNA. TRBV21-1 is a pseudogene. The CDR3 loop spans 13 amino acids. This CDR3 is CASTKSGIRTQYF. The CDR3 DNA sequence: TGTGCCAGTACTAAGAGCGGGATAAGGACCCAGTACTTC.

The chain recombines TRBV10-1 with TRBJ2-7, with a weak D call TRBD1 (6 bases). The CDR3 consists of 14 residues. The germline gives CDR1 WNHNN, CDR2 SYGVQD (reference sequence). V shed 6 bases and J shed 0 bases, with 12 bases lying between them. The CDR3 DNA reads as TGCGCCAGCAGAACGACAGGTTACTCCTACGAGCAGTACTTC. It specifies CASRTTGYSYEQYF.

This clone was seen only once. CDR3 sequence (DNA): TGTGCCAGCAGTGCCAGGGGTGGCTATGGCTACACCTTC. Translation gives CASSARGGYGYTF. The genes are TRBV2 and TRBJ1-2, with D maybe TRBD1 (6 bases). The CDR3 has 13 amino acids. CDR1 SNHLY and CDR2 FYNNEI come from the germline V gene. Deletions cut 4 bases from V and 4 bases from J, with 10 bases between.

The chain is built from TRBV6-6 and TRBJ1-1, with TRBD1 matching 7 bases. Per the germline V gene, CDR1 is MNHNY and CDR2 is SVGAGI (reference sequence). V was clipped by 5 bases and J by 0 bases; unmatched bases: 6. This CDR3 is 15 amino acids long. The CDR3 protein is CASSTGTAMNTEAFF. For the CDR3, the DNA is TGTGCCAGCAGTACGGGGACAGCTATGAACACTGAAGCTTTCTTT.

CDR3 bases: TGTCTAAGCCGGGGGACTGAAGCTTTCTTT. Its translation: CLSRGTEAFF. The chain has TRBV6-5 and TRBJ1-1; D may be TRBD1 (5 bases). This CDR3 has 10 amino acids. Germline-derived CDR1 and CDR2 are MNHEY and SVGAGI.

This chain joins TRBV27 and TRBJ1-1; tentative D call: TRBD1 (5 bases). CDR1 is MNHEY and CDR2 is SMNVEV in the germline V gene (reference sequence). The CDR3 length is 13 residues. Trimming took 6 bases from V and 0 from J, leaving 8 bases between them. CDR3 bases: TGTGCCAGCAGCACGACAGTGAACACTGAAGCTTTCTTT. Its protein is CASSTTVNTEAFF.

The chain joins TRBV7-3 to TRBJ1-6; D may be TRBD1 (5 bases). The CDR3 runs 15 residues. V was clipped by 2 bases and J by 7 bases, with 12 bases between them. Germline lookup yields CDR1 SGHTA and CDR2 FQGTGA. DNA for the CDR3: TGTGCCAGCAGCTTATACGGGGGGAAAAATTCACCCCTCCACTTT. Encoded protein: CASSLYGGKNSPLHF.

The sample holds one count of this clone. The J gene is TRBJ1-6, the V gene TRBV11-2; D gene uncertain. There are 13 residues in the CDR3. V lost 0 bases and J lost 7, with 4 bases in between. Germline CDR1 SGHAT, CDR2 FQNNGV. DNA for the CDR3: TGTGCCAGCAGCTTAGATGGCAATTCACCCCTCCACTTT. Amino acid sequence: CASSLDGNSPLHF.

As to this clone: A read error may account for a junction end that differs from germline. This rearrangement joins TRBV7-7 to TRBJ1-1; no clear D. The germline CDR1 and CDR2 sequences are SSHAT and FNYEAQ (reference sequence). CDR3 length equals 13 residues. Here the CDR3 reads CASSLVSWSRAFF. As DNA, the CDR3 is TGTGCTAGCAGCTTAGTCAGTTGGAGTCGAGCTTTCTTT.

The rearrangement joins TRBV7-3 to TRBJ1-1; D remains unclear. The CDR3 covers 14 residues. The V end was cut by 5 bases, the J end by 1 base, with 11 bases between. The V gene's germline CDR1 is SGHTA and CDR2 FQGTGA. The DNA of the CDR3 is TGTGCCAGCAGCACCGATAGCGGGAACACTGAAGCTTTCTTT. Translated, it gives CASSTDSGNTEAFF. Drawing the rest from reference TRBV7-3 and TRBJ1-1, the complete variable domain is GAGVSQTPSNKVTEKGKYVELRCDPISGHTALYWYRQSLGQGPEFLIYFQGTGAADDSGLPNDRFFAVRPEGSVSTLKIQRTERGDSAVYLCASSTDSGNTEAFFGQGTRLTVV.

This clone was observed a handful of times. This chain links TRBV19 with TRBJ1-1; 7 bases are shared with TRBD1. J was trimmed by 0 bases and V by 6 bases; bases with no gene match: 4. Germline V gene sequence: CDR1 LNHDA, CDR2 SQIVND (reference sequence). The CDR3 runs 14 residues. CDR3 DNA: TGTGCCAGTAGGCAGACAGGGATGAACACTGAAGCTTTCTTT. The encoded protein is CASRQTGMNTEAFF.

This chain uses TRBV4-1 with TRBJ1-5; D unresolved. Trimming shortened V by 1 base and J by 1 base, and 11 bases separated the two germline ends. This CDR3 comprises 16 residues. Germline loops: CDR1 MGHRA, CDR2 YSYEKL. The CDR3 is CASSQVTGWSNQPQHF. In DNA, the CDR3 is TGCGCCAGCAGCCAAGTGACGGGATGGAGCAATCAGCCCCAGCATTTT.

The count of this clone is one. Other nucleotide sequences in the sample specify the same CDR3. The chain links TRBV2 to TRBJ2-1; TRBD2 matches at 10 bases. CDR3 length: 19 amino acids. Germline V lookup: CDR1 SNHLY, CDR2 FYNNEI. With 3 bases clipped from V and 0 bases from J, the junction kept 11 bases outside the gene matches. CDR3 loop: CASSDPPLAGASSYNEQFF. The CDR3 DNA sequence: TGTGCCAGCAGTGACCCCCCTCTAGCGGGAGCCAGCTCCTACAATGAGCAGTTCTTC.

The chain has TRBV6-5 and TRBJ1-2, with 8 bases matching TRBD1. The CDR3 runs 14 residues. The germline gives CDR1 MNHEY, CDR2 SVGAGI. The V and J ends lost 5 bases and 6 bases, in that order; junction bases with no gene match: 8. This CDR3 reads CASSAGTGENGYTF. The CDR3 coding sequence is TGTGCCAGCAGTGCCGGGACAGGTGAAAATGGCTACACCTTC.

The chain couples TRBV25-1 to TRBJ2-1; the D gene is possibly TRBD2 (5 bases). V lost 3 bases and J lost 7, with 16 bases in between. Looked up from germline, CDR1 is MGHDK and CDR2 is SYGVNS. CDR3 length: 15 residues. CDR3: CASSDIDEGRNEQFF. CDR3 coding DNA: TGTGCCAGCAGTGACATAGATGAGGGTCGGAATGAGCAGTTCTTC.

This clone was observed a few times. The chain employs TRBV7-3 and TRBJ2-3; 9 positions match TRBD1. V was clipped by 5 bases and J by 3 bases; unmatched bases: 6. Germline V gene lookup returns CDR1 SGHTA and CDR2 FQGTGA. The CDR3 is 15 residues long. CDR3 in amino acids: CASSPSGQGTDTQYF. The CDR3 DNA sequence: TGTGCCAGCAGCCCTTCAGGACAGGGGACAGATACGCAGTATTTT.

This clone was found a few times. The chain joins TRBV6-6 to TRBJ2-2; D perhaps matches TRBD1 (6 bases). CDR3 length: 14 amino acids. V was trimmed by 6 bases and J by 5 bases, leaving 13 bases between them. CDR1 is MNHNY and CDR2 is SVGAGI in the germline V gene (reference sequence). The CDR3 loop reads CASRQGTGTGELFF. The CDR3 bases are TGTGCCAGCAGGCAGGGGACGGGGACCGGGGAGCTGTTTTTT.

This clone was seen a handful of times. As DNA, the CDR3 is TGTGCCAGTACGATGTCAGGAGGAATGAACACTGAAGCTTTCTTT. Protein sequence: CASTMSGGMNTEAFF. The V and J genes are TRBV19 and TRBJ1-1; D is ambiguous. The germline V and J ends were trimmed by 7 bases and 0 bases, with 15 bases remaining between them. This CDR3 contains 15 residues. Germline CDR1 and CDR2: LNHDA and SQIVND (reference sequence).

This clone was counted once. This chain connects TRBV25-1 to TRBJ2-7, with D possibly matching TRBD2 (6 bases). The CDR3 runs 14 residues. Germline loops: CDR1 MGHDK, CDR2 SYGVNS. V was trimmed by 2 bases and J by 4 bases, leaving 12 bases between them. CDR3 in amino acids: CASSERGLRYEQYF. DNA of the CDR3: TGTGCCAGCAGTGAACGGGGACTGAGATACGAGCAGTACTTC.

The V gene is TRBV7-9, the J gene TRBJ2-1; 7 bases match TRBD2. Unmatched junction bases numbered 0, after V lost 0 bases and J lost 7 bases. Per germline, CDR1 SEHNR and CDR2 FQNEAQ (reference sequence). The CDR3 is 13 residues long. CDR3 DNA: TGTGCCAGCAGCTTAGCAGCGGGGAATGAGCAGTTCTTC. Amino acids: CASSLAAGNEQFF. Full variable domain (rest looked up from reference TRBV7-9 and TRBJ2-1): DTGVSQNPRHKITKRGQNVTFRCDPISEHNRLYWYRQTLGQGPEFLTYFQNEAQLEKSRLLSDRFSAERPKGSFSTLEIQRTEQGDSAMYLCASSLAAGNEQFFGPGTRLTVL.

This clone was recorded once. The V call is TRBV25-1, the J call TRBJ2-2, with D perhaps matching TRBD1 (5 bases). Trimming took 5 bases from V and 1 from J, leaving 8 bases between them. Germline values: CDR1 MGHDK, CDR2 SYGVNS. This CDR3 has 14 amino acids. CDR3 sequence (DNA): TGTGCCAGCAGTAGTCAGGGGAACACCGGGGAGCTGTTTTTT. Protein product: CASSSQGNTGELFF.

The rearrangement links TRBV5-4 to TRBJ1-4; TRBD1 matches 8 bases. This CDR3 is 17 amino acids long. CDR1 SGHNT and CDR2 YYREEE come from the germline V gene (reference sequence). V trimming: 0 bases; J trimming: 4 bases; junction bases outside the gene matches: 8. The CDR3 DNA sequence: TGTGCCAGCAGCTTGGGAAGGACAGGGACCCATAATGAAAAACTGTTTTTT. Encoded protein: CASSLGRTGTHNEKLFF.

The chain uses TRBV25-1 and TRBJ1-2; 7 nucleotides align to TRBD1. The ends lost 6 bases at V and 3 bases at J; junction bases unmatched: 4. This CDR3 region has 13 residues. The germline gives CDR1 MGHDK, CDR2 SYGVNS. DNA of the CDR3: TGTGCCAGCAGAGACAGGGTTCACTATGGCTACACCTTC. It yields the protein CASRDRVHYGYTF.

This chain links TRBV30 with TRBJ1-2; a weak D match, TRBD1 (5 bases). CDR1 GTSNPN and CDR2 SVGIG come from the germline V gene (reference sequence). This CDR3 region has 13 residues. The germline V and J ends were trimmed by 1 base and 8 bases, with 14 bases remaining between them. For the CDR3, the DNA is TGTGCCTGGAGTGGGAGCCAGGGTTTAGGCTACACCTTC. Translating gives CAWSGSQGLGYTF. Full variable domain (remainder filled in from reference TRBV30 and TRBJ1-2): SQTIHQWPATLVQPVGSPLSLECTVEGTSNPNLYWYRQAAGRGLQLLFYSVGIGQISSEVPQNLSASRPQDRQFILSSKKLLLSDSGFYLCAWSGSQGLGYTFGSGTRLTVV.

The rearrangement links TRBV4-1 to TRBJ2-7; 14 bases are a match to TRBD2. Germline-derived CDR1 and CDR2 are MGHRA and YSYEKL. This CDR3 region has 19 residues. J was trimmed by 2 bases and V by 5 bases; bases with no gene match: 14. For the CDR3, the DNA is TGCGCCAGCAGCACTAAGCCCGGGACTAGCGGGAGATCGGCCTACGAGCAGTACTTC. Protein product: CASSTKPGTSGRSAYEQYF.

The chain recombines TRBV5-1 with TRBJ2-4; 7 nucleotides match TRBD2. J lost 9 bases, V lost 1 base, and 4 bases had no gene match. Germline V gene data show CDR1 as SGHRS and CDR2 as YFSETQ. The CDR3 is 13 amino acids. The CDR3 nucleotides are TGCGCCAGCAGCTTGACCGGGACTACCATTCAGTACTTC. The encoded protein is CASSLTGTTIQYF.

V and J are TRBV21-1 and TRBJ2-1; TRBD1, as called in the table, went unchecked against the DNA. TRBV21-1 is a documented pseudogene. The CDR3 is made up of 15 amino acids. CDR3 DNA: TGTGCCAGCAGCATTGACACACCAAACTACAATGAGCAGTTCTTC. Protein product: CASSIDTPNYNEQFF.

The V gene is TRBV6-5, the J gene TRBJ1-6; 10 bases fit TRBD1. The CDR3 consists of 14 residues. The ends lost 6 bases at V and 7 bases at J; junction bases unmatched: 3. CDR1 is MNHEY, CDR2 SVGAGI, per germline. CDR3 in amino acids: CASRAGQGNSPLHF. The DNA of the CDR3 is TGTGCCAGCAGGGCGGGACAGGGGAATTCACCCCTCCACTTT.